These 30 T cell receptor beta chains came from one sample sequenced in a study of spatial heterogeneity in lung cancer. Time point reported: sample taken at primary tumor resection. Their cognate antigens are unknown. Findings and limits, study-wide: Tumoral mutation counts were tracked by counts of expanded intratumoral alpha and beta TCRs.

TCRdb recomputed calls from the 5' RACE reads with MiXCR, one row per CDR3 protein. The table lists about 27,000 distinct CDR3 sequences, more than 5.5% of them singletons. The specimen was lung tumor tissue, collected at surgery. These receptors all stem from a male donor with early-stage non-small cell lung cancer.

At least ten counts were recorded for this clonotype. J is TRBJ1-2 and V is TRBV9, with a weak D call TRBD1 (5 bases). Germline lookup yields CDR1 SGDLS and CDR2 YYNGEE. Trimming stripped 0 bases from V and 8 bases from J, with 14 bases between. The CDR3 contains 14 residues. The CDR3 sequence is CASSVEVGRGGYTF. DNA of the CDR3: TGTGCCAGCAGCGTAGAGGTGGGACGGGGAGGCTACACCTTC.

This clonotype was observed many times. The chain recombines TRBV5-1 with TRBJ1-4; TRBD1 matches 8 bases. This CDR3 is built from 14 residues. V shed 4 bases and J 4 bases; nucleotides not matched to a gene: 3. Germline CDR1 and CDR2: SGHRS and YFSETQ. The CDR3, as DNA: TGCGCCAGCAGCCCGGGACAGGATAATGAAAAACTGTTTTTT. It translates to CASSPGQDNEKLFF. The variable domain in full, with the rest retrieved from reference TRBV5-1 and TRBJ1-4, is KAGVTQTPRYLIKTRGQQVTLSCSPISGHRSVSWYQQTPGQGLQFLFEYFSETQRNKGNFPGRFSGRQFSNSRSEMNVSTLELGDSALYLCASSPGQDNEKLFFGSGTQLSVL.

This clonotype was seen many times. This chain uses TRBV28 with TRBJ1-1; 9 bases map to TRBD1. This CDR3 region has 14 residues. Germline trimming cut 5 bases from V and 4 bases from J; bases unmatched to any gene: 5. From germline, CDR1 is MDHEN and CDR2 SYDVKM. The CDR3 coding sequence is TGTGCCAGCAGTAACAGGGGGCGAAGCACTGAAGCTTTCTTT. This encodes CASSNRGRSTEAFF.

This clonotype was seen ten or more times. This chain joins TRBV10-3 and TRBJ2-3, with D perhaps matching TRBD1 (6 bases). CDR1 and CDR2 (germline): ENHRY, SYGVKD. CDR3 length equals 15 residues. Trimming took 6 bases from V and 4 from J, leaving 17 bases between them. CDR3 nucleotides: TGTGCCATCAGACAGACAGGTCTAGGCGCAGATACGCAGTATTTT. Translating it yields CAIRQTGLGADTQYF.

This clonotype was seen more than once but under ten times. J is TRBJ2-7 and V is TRBV4-1, with TRBD1 identical over 11 bases. The CDR3 has 15 residues. With V trimmed by 5 bases and J by 3 bases, 6 bases remained unmatched. Germline V gives CDR1 MGHRA, CDR2 YSYEKL. The CDR3 DNA sequence: TGCGCCAGCAGCACCGGACAGGGGGCGAGCTACGAGCAGTACTTC. As protein: CASSTGQGASYEQYF.

The chain recombines TRBV11-2 with TRBJ2-7, with 12 bases matching TRBD2. The CDR3 consists of 14 residues. CDR1 is SGHAT and CDR2 is FQNNGV in the germline V gene. V shed 4 bases and J 3 bases; nucleotides not matched to a gene: 1. CDR3 amino acids: CASSWGLAGYEQYF. The CDR3 coding sequence is TGTGCCAGCAGCTGGGGACTAGCGGGCTACGAGCAGTACTTC. The entire variable domain, with the rest obtained from reference TRBV11-2 and TRBJ2-7, is as follows: EAGVAQSPRYKIIEKRQSVAFWCNPISGHATLYWYQQILGQGPKLLIQFQNNGVVDDSQLPKDRFSAERLKGVDSTLKIQPAKLEDSAVYLCASSWGLAGYEQYFGPGTRLTVT.

This clonotype was seen many times. This chain joins TRBV18 and TRBJ2-6; tentatively, D is TRBD1 (5 bases). The CDR3 loop spans 14 amino acids. The V end lost 5 bases, the J end lost 6 bases, and 11 bases lay between the germline ends. Germline loops: CDR1 KGHSH, CDR2 LQKENI. CDR3 residues: CASSSRAVANVLTF. In DNA form, the CDR3 reads TGTGCCAGCTCATCCAGGGCGGTGGCCAACGTCCTGACTTTC.

Many counts were recorded for this clonotype. The genes are TRBV5-1 and TRBJ2-3; D possibly corresponds to TRBD1 (6 bases). From germline, CDR1 is SGHRS and CDR2 YFSETQ. The CDR3 contains 14 residues. V gave up 2 bases and J gave up 3 bases, with 10 bases separating them. The CDR3 coding sequence is TGCGCCAGCAGCTTCGGACAGCCAACAGATACGCAGTATTTT. Translated: CASSFGQPTDTQYF.

This clonotype has at least ten counts. The chain is built from TRBV5-1 and TRBJ1-3, with D unclear. The CDR3 is 15 residues long. The germline CDR1 and CDR2 sequences are SGHRS and YFSETQ. The germline V and J ends were trimmed by 5 bases and 2 bases, with 14 bases remaining between them. DNA of the CDR3: TGCGCCAGCAGTTGGGATCCCAACCCTGGAAACACCATATATTTT. The encoded protein is CASSWDPNPGNTIYF.

This clonotype was seen at least ten times. The V and J genes are TRBV29-1 and TRBJ1-1; D call uncertain. The germline gives CDR1 SQVTM, CDR2 ANQGSEA. The CDR3 totals 12 residues. The V end lost 4 bases, the J end lost 6 bases, and 12 bases lay between the germline ends. For the CDR3, the DNA is TGCAGCGTTGGGACCGCCTTACCTGAAGCTTTCTTT. Translated, it gives CSVGTALPEAFF.

This clonotype was counted many times. The chain is built from TRBV10-3 and TRBJ1-5; D ambiguous. Germline V gene lookup returns CDR1 ENHRY and CDR2 SYGVKD. V was clipped by 2 bases and J by 2 bases, with 7 bases between them. The CDR3 totals 14 residues. This CDR3 is CAISEAGGNQPQHF. The CDR3, as DNA: TGTGCCATCAGTGAGGCCGGGGGCAATCAGCCCCAGCATTTT.

This CDR3 reads CSVAYSKGTEAFF. CDR3 sequence (DNA): TGCAGCGTTGCTTACAGTAAGGGAACTGAAGCTTTCTTT. This chain connects TRBV29-1 to TRBJ1-1; D is uncertain. The CDR3 loop spans 13 amino acids. With 4 bases removed from V and 5 bases from J, the gap between germline ends came to 14 bases. CDR1 SQVTM and CDR2 ANQGSEA come from the germline V gene.

This clonotype has just one count. This could be a read error, since a much larger clone is one nucleotide away. V and J are TRBV7-6 and TRBJ2-3; 7 bases are shared with TRBD1. This CDR3 has 15 amino acids. CDR1 is SGHVS, CDR2 FNYEAQ, per germline. The V and J ends lost 5 bases and 2 bases, in that order; junction bases with no gene match: 7. Here the CDR3 reads CASSHRTGYTDTQYF. The DNA of the CDR3 is TGTGCCAGCAGCCATAGGACAGGCTACACAGATACGCAGTATTTT. Together with reference TRBV7-6 and TRBJ2-3, the CDR3 gives the full variable domain: GAGVSQSPRYKVTKRGQDVALRCDPISGHVSLYWYRQALGQGPEFLTYFNYEAQQDKSGLPNDRFSAERPEGSISTLTIQRTEQRDSAMYRCASSHRTGYTDTQYFGPGTRLTVL.

This clonotype has only a few counts. V gene TRBV5-6 combines with J gene TRBJ1-1, with D perhaps TRBD1 (6 bases). Germline CDR1 reads SGHDT; CDR2 reads YYEEEE. Trimming took off 5 bases at V and 4 bases at J, with 15 bases between the two ends. CDR3 length equals 14 residues. In nucleotides, the CDR3 is TGTGCCAGCAGTCGTCGGGGGGCCATCACTGAAGCTTTCTTT. It is translated as CASSRRGAITEAFF.

The chain is built from TRBV18 and TRBJ2-1, with D maybe TRBD2 (6 bases). Trimming removed 0 bases at V and 9 bases at J, with 21 bases between. Germline V CDR1 and CDR2: KGHSH, LQKENI. This CDR3 contains 17 residues. CDR3 residues: CASSPPETSLYGSEQFF. The CDR3 DNA follows: TGTGCCAGCTCACCACCAGAAACTAGCCTTTACGGTAGTGAGCAGTTCTTC.

This clonotype has at least ten counts. The chain links TRBV20-1 to TRBJ2-3; 14 bases map to TRBD2. Germline loops: CDR1 DFQATT, CDR2 SNEGSKA (reference sequence). CDR3 length: 12 amino acids. V trimming: 8 bases; J trimming: 15 bases; junction bases outside the gene matches: 10. CDR3 nucleotides: TGCAGTCCAAGCGGGACTAGCGGGGGCCACTATTTT. Encoded protein: CSPSGTSGGHYF.

This clonotype was picked up many times. The gene calls are TRBV4-1 and TRBJ1-5; no firm D call. Germline V gene lookup returns CDR1 MGHRA and CDR2 YSYEKL. The CDR3 totals 16 residues. V lost 1 base, J lost 2 bases, and 12 bases lay in between. The CDR3 DNA reads as TGCGCCAGCAGCCAAGCAGTTATCAAGGGCAATCAGCCCCAGCATTTT. It encodes CASSQAVIKGNQPQHF.

This clonotype appeared many times. At one of its ends the junction is not consistent with the germline gene, which may arise from a read error. The V call is TRBV20-1, the J call TRBJ2-1; 11 nucleotides agree with TRBD2. CDR3 length: 17 residues. In germline, CDR1 is DFQATT, CDR2 SNEGSKA (reference sequence). This chain's CDR3 is CSSRRLAGGDSYNEQFF. CDR3 DNA: TGCAGTTCTAGGCGGCTAGCGGGGGGAGACTCCTACAATGAGCAGTTCTTC.

This clonotype occurred many times. The V gene is TRBV28, the J gene TRBJ1-2; D not certain. The CDR3 loop spans 14 amino acids. Germline CDR1 and CDR2: MDHEN and SYDVKM. V was shortened by 6 bases and J by 5 bases, with 16 bases between the two germline ends. The CDR3 sequence is CASSLRTEGYGYTF. DNA of the CDR3: TGTGCCAGCAGCCTTAGAACCGAAGGGTATGGCTACACCTTC.

This clonotype has ten or more counts. The chain couples TRBV10-1 to TRBJ1-1; D is undetermined. CDR1 WNHNN and CDR2 SYGVQD come from the germline V gene (reference sequence). There are 13 residues in the CDR3. Trimming removed 6 bases from V and 1 base from J, with 9 bases in between. CDR3 residues: CASRETPNTEAFF. In DNA form, the CDR3 reads TGCGCCAGCAGAGAGACCCCGAACACTGAAGCTTTCTTT.

On this clonotype: A clone one base away is much larger, so this may be a read error. The chain is built from TRBV7-2 and TRBJ1-5, with 8 positions matching TRBD1. The germline gives CDR1 SGHTA, CDR2 FQGNSA. Trimming removed 1 base from V and 2 bases from J; junction bases left unmatched: 4. The CDR3 sequence is 16 residues long. The CDR3 DNA reads as TGTACCAGCAGCTTAGGGCCAGGGGGCGGCAATCAGCCCCAGCATTTT. It translates to CTSSLGPGGGNQPQHF.

This clonotype was found many times. The chain couples TRBV28 to TRBJ2-2; 9 positions agree with TRBD1. CDR1 and CDR2 (germline): MDHEN, SYDVKM. After removal of 4 bases from V and 3 bases from J, the junction contained 3 bases not matched to a gene. The CDR3 loop spans 15 amino acids. CDR3 amino acids: CASSSGTGYTGELFF. CDR3 nucleotides: TGTGCCAGCAGTTCGGGGACAGGGTACACCGGGGAGCTGTTTTTT.

This clonotype was recorded at least ten times. The chain employs TRBV4-2 and TRBJ2-3, with TRBD2 matching 11 bases. From germline, CDR1 is LGHNA and CDR2 YNFKEQ. The CDR3 loop spans 17 amino acids. V lost 0 bases, J lost 4 bases, and 6 bases stayed unmatched. The CDR3 loop reads CASSQDLSGGAADTQYF. The CDR3, as DNA: TGTGCCAGCAGCCAAGATCTTAGCGGGGGGGCCGCAGATACGCAGTATTTT.

This chain links TRBV10-1 with TRBJ1-6; D unresolved. The CDR3 has 15 residues. Trimming stripped 7 bases from V and 10 bases from J, with 20 bases between. The germline V gene encodes CDR1 WNHNN and CDR2 SYGVQD (reference sequence). The CDR3 nucleotides are TGCGCCAGCATTGGTGTAAACGTTCGGCGATCACCCCTCCACTTT. Protein sequence: CASIGVNVRRSPLHF.

This clonotype was seen ten or more times. V is TRBV2 and J is TRBJ1-2; 7 positions agree with TRBD1. CDR1 is SNHLY and CDR2 is FYNNEI in the germline V gene. The CDR3 contains 15 residues. V shed 5 bases, J shed 3 bases, and the junction held 9 bases outside the gene matches. CDR3 nucleotides: TGTGCCAGCAGTAAGGGGGCGAGGTTTTACTATGGCTACACCTTC. It yields the protein CASSKGARFYYGYTF. Complete variable domain (other parts from reference TRBV2 and TRBJ1-2): EPEVTQTPSHQVTQMGQEVILRCVPISNHLYFYWYRQILGQKVEFLVSFYNNEISEKSEIFDDQFSVERPDGSNFTLKIRSTKLEDSAMYFCASSKGARFYYGYTFGSGTRLTVV.

In this sample, this clonotype turned up many times. The CDR3 loop reads CASSLAGTSGDAYEQYF. For the CDR3, the DNA is TGCGCCAGCAGCTTGGCGGGGACTAGCGGGGATGCCTACGAGCAGTACTTC. This sequence joins TRBV5-1 and TRBJ2-7, with TRBD2 identical over 13 bases. Germline CDR1 is SGHRS and CDR2 is YFSETQ. The CDR3 is made up of 17 amino acids. Germline trimming cut 0 bases from V and 2 bases from J; bases unmatched to any gene: 5.

This clonotype was counted only a few times. The chain joins TRBV27 to TRBJ2-7, with TRBD1 matching 9 bases. The V gene end was trimmed by 5 bases and the J gene end by 1 base; junction bases not matched to a gene: 6. Germline V lookup: CDR1 MNHEY, CDR2 SMNVEV (reference sequence). CDR3 size: 15 residues. The CDR3, as DNA: TGTGCCAGCAGTAGAACGGGACAGGGATCCTACGAGCAGTACTTC. This encodes CASSRTGQGSYEQYF.

This clonotype was seen ten or more times. This rearrangement joins TRBV2 to TRBJ2-1, with 9 bases fitting TRBD2. This CDR3 comprises 16 residues. J lost 7 bases, V lost 8 bases, and 15 bases had no gene match. Germline CDR1 is SNHLY and CDR2 is FYNNEI. CDR3 loop: CASVPSDPAGGNEQFF. CDR3 sequence (DNA): TGTGCCAGCGTCCCTTCGGACCCGGCGGGGGGGAATGAGCAGTTCTTC.

In its sample, this clonotype is medium-sized. V gene TRBV27 combines with J gene TRBJ2-7; tentatively, D is TRBD1 (5 bases). The CDR3 has 13 amino acids. Trimming removed 6 bases from V and 5 bases from J, with 14 bases in between. Germline-derived CDR1 and CDR2 are MNHEY and SMNVEV (reference sequence). In DNA form, the CDR3 reads TGTGCCAGCAGACCCCAGGGTAATAACGAGCAGTACTTC. Protein sequence: CASRPQGNNEQYF.

The table lists this clonotype with a few counts. The chain uses TRBV12-3 or TRBV12-4 and TRBJ2-5; D is unclear. Trimming shortened V by 4 bases and J by 5 bases, and 11 bases separated the two germline ends. CDR3 length equals 13 residues. The CDR3 bases are TGTGCCAGCAGTTCCCTGACCGGGGAGACCCAGTACTTC. Amino acids: CASSSLTGETQYF.